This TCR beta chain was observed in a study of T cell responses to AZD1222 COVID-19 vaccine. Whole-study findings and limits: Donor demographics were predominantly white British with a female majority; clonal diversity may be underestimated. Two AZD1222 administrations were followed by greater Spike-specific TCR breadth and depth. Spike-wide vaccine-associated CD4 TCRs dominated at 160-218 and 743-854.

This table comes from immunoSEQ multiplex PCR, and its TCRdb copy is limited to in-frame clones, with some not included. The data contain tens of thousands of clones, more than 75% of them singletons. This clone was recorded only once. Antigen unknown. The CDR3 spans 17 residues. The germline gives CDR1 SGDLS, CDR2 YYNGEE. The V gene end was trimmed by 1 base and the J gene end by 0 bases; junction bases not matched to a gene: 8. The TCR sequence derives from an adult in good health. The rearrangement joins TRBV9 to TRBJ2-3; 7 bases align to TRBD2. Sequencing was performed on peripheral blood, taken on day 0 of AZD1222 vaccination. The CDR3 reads CASSVLGLAASTDTQYF. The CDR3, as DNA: TGTGCCAGCAGCGTATTGGGGCTAGCGGCTAGCACAGATACGCAGTATTTT.